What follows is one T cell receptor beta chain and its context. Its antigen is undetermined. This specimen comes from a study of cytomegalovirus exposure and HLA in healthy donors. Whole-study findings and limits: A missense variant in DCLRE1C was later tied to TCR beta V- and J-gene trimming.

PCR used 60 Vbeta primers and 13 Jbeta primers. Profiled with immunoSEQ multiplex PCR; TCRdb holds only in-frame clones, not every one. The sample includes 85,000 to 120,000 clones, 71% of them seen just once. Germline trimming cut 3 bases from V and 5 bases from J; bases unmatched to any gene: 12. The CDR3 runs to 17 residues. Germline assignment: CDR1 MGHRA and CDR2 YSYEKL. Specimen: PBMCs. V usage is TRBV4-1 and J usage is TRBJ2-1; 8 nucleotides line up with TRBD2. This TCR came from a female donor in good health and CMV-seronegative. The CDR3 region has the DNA TGCGCCAGCAGCCACCTCACCCAGCGGGAGCTCCACAATGAGCAGTTCTTC. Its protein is CASSHLTQRELHNEQFF.